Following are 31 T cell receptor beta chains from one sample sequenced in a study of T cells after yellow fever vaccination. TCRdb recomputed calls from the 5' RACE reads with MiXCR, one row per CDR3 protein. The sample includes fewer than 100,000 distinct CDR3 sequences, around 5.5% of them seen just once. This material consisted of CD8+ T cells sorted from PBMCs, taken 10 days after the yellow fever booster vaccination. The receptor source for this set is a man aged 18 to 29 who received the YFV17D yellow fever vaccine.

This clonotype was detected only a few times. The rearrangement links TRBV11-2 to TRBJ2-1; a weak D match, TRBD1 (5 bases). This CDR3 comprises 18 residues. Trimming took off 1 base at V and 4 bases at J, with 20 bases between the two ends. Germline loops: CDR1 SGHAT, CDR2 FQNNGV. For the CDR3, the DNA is TGTGCCAGCAGCTTAGTTCCCCTTTCAGGGTCGCCATACAATGAGCAGTTCTTC. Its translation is CASSLVPLSGSPYNEQFF.

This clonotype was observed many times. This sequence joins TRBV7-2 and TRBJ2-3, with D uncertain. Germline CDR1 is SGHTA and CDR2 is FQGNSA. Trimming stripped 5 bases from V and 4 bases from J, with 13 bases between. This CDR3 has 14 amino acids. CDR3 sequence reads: CASSPHVGADTQYF. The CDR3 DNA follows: TGTGCCAGCAGCCCCCACGTTGGGGCAGATACGCAGTATTTT.

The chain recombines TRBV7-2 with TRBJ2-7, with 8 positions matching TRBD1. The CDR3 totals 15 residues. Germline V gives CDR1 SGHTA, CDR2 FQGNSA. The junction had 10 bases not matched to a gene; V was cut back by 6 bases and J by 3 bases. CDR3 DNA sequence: TGTGCCAGCAGAGAGGCCCCAGGGGGCGGCTACGAGCAGTACTTC. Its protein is CASREAPGGGYEQYF.

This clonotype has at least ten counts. In DNA form, the CDR3 reads TGCAGCGTTGAAGAACACAATCTCCTCGACAAAAACATTCAGTACTTC. Encoded protein: CSVEEHNLLDKNIQYF. The V gene is TRBV29-1, the J gene TRBJ2-4, with D hard to call. Germline CDR1 reads SQVTM; CDR2 reads ANQGSEA. This CDR3 spans 16 amino acids. The V end was cut by 0 bases, the J end by 3 bases, with 15 bases between.

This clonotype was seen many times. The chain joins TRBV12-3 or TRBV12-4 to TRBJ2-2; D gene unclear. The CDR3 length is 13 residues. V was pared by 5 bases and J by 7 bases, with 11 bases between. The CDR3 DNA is TGTGCCAGCAGTCCTGGTCCGGGCGGGGAGCTGTTTTTT. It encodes CASSPGPGGELFF.

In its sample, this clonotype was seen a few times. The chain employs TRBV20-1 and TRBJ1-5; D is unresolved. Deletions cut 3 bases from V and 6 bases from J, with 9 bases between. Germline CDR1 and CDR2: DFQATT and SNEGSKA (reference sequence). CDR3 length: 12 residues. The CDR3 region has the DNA TGCAGTGCTAGGTGGGCGGGTCAGCCCCAGCATTTT. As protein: CSARWAGQPQHF.

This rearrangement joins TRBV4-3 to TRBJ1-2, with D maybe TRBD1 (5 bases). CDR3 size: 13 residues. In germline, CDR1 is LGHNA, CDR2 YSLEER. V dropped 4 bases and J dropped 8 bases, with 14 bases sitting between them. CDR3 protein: CASSPQGSPGYTF. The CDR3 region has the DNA TGCGCCAGCAGCCCTCAGGGCTCTCCAGGCTACACCTTC.

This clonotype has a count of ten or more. The CDR3 coding sequence is TGCGCCAGCAGCCAAGATGTGGGGTACCAAGAGACCCAGTACTTC. Translating it yields CASSQDVGYQETQYF. The chain links TRBV4-3 to TRBJ2-5, with no clear D. V was clipped by 0 bases and J by 0 bases, with 8 bases between them. Germline values: CDR1 LGHNA, CDR2 YSLEER. The CDR3 length is 15 residues.

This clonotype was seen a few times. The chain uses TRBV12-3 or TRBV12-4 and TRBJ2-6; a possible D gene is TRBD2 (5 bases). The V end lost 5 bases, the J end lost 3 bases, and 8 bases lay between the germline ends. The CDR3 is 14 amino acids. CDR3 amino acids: CASSPGDGANVLTF. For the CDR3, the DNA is TGTGCCAGCAGTCCCGGGGATGGGGCCAACGTCCTGACTTTC.

In DNA form, the CDR3 reads TGTGCCAGCAGCCAAGATTCGAGGGTAACAGATACGCAGTATTTT. It translates to CASSQDSRVTDTQYF. The gene calls are TRBV4-2 and TRBJ2-3; possibly TRBD2 for D (5 bases). V lost 0 bases and J lost 3, with 10 bases in between. Germline CDR1 reads LGHNA; CDR2 reads YNFKEQ. CDR3 size: 15 residues.

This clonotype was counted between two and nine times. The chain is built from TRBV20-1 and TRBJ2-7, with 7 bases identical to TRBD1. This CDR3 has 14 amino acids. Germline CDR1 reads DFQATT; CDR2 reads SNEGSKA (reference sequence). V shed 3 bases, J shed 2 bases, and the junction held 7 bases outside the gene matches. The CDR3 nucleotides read TGCAGTGCTAGGAAGACAGGGTCGGCCTACGAGCAGTACGTC. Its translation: CSARKTGSAYEQYV.

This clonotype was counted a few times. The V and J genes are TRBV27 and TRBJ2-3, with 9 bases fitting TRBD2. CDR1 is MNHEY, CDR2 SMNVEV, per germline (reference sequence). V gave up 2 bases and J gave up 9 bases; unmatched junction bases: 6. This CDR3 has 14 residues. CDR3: CASSLGSGGDTQYF. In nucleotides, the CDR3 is TGTGCCAGCAGTTTAGGTAGCGGGGGTGACACGCAGTATTTT.

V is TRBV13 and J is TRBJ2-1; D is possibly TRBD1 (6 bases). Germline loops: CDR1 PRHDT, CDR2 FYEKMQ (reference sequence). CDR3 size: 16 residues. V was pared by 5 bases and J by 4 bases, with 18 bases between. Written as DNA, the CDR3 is TGTGCCAGCAGCCTTGGCCCCGGAACAGGGTACAATGAGCAGTTCTTC. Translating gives CASSLGPGTGYNEQFF.

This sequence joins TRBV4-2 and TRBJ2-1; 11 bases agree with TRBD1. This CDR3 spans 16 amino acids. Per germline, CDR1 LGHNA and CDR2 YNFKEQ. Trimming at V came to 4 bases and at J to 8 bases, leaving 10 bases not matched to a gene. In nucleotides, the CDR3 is TGTGCCAGCAGCCCACTAGGACAGGGGGCGCGTGATGAGCAGTTCTTC. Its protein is CASSPLGQGARDEQFF.

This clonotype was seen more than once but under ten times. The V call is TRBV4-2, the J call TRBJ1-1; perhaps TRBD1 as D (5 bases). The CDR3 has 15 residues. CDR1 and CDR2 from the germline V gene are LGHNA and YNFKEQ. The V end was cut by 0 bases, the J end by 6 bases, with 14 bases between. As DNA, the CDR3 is TGTGCCAGCAGCCAAGAGGGTCGGGGCTTCCCTGAAGCTTTCTTT. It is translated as CASSQEGRGFPEAFF.

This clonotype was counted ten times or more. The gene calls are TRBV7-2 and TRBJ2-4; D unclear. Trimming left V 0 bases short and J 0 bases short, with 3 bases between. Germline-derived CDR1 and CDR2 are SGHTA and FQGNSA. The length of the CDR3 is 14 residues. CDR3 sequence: CASSLAQAKNIQYF. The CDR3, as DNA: TGTGCCAGCAGCTTAGCACAAGCCAAAAACATTCAGTACTTC.

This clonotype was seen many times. CDR3 sequence: CASSQRWDRETQYF. The CDR3 DNA sequence: TGCGCCAGCAGCCAAAGGTGGGACCGGGAGACCCAGTACTTC. The chain has TRBV4-3 and TRBJ2-5; D may be TRBD1 or TRBD2 (5 bases each). CDR1 LGHNA and CDR2 YSLEER come from the germline V gene. The CDR3 covers 14 residues. Trimming cost V 2 bases and J 5 bases, with 12 bases left between them.

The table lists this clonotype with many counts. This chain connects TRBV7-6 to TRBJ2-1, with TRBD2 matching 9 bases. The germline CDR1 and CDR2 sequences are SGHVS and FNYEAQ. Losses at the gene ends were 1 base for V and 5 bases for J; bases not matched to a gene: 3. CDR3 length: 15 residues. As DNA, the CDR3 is TGTGCCAGCAGCTTAGAGCGGGGGGCAAACAATGAGCAGTTCTTC. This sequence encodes CASSLERGANNEQFF.

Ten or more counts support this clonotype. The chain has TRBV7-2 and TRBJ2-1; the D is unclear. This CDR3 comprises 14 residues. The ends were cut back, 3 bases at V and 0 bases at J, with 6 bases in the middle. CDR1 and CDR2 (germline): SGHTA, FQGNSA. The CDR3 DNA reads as TGTGCCAGCAGCTTGGTCGTCTCCTACAATGAGCAGTTCTTC. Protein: CASSLVVSYNEQFF.

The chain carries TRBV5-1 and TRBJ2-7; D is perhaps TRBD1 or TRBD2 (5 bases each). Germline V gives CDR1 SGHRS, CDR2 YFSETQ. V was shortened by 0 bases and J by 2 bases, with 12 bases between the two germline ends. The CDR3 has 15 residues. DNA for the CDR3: TGCGCCAGCAGCTTGGACGGGACGGATGCCTACGAGCAGTACTTC. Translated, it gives CASSLDGTDAYEQYF.

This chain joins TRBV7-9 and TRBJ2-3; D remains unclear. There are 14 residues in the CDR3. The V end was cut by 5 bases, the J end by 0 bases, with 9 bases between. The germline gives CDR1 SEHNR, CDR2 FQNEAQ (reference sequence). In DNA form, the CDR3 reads TGTGCCAGCAGCCCTCCGACGAGCACAGATACGCAGTATTTT. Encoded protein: CASSPPTSTDTQYF.

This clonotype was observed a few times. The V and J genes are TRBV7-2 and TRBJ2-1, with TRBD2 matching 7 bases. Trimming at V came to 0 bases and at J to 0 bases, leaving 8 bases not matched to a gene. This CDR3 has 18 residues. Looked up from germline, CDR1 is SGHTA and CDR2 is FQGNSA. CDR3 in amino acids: CASSLAMTSPPSYNEQFF. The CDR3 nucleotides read TGTGCCAGCAGCTTAGCCATGACTAGCCCTCCCTCCTACAATGAGCAGTTCTTC.

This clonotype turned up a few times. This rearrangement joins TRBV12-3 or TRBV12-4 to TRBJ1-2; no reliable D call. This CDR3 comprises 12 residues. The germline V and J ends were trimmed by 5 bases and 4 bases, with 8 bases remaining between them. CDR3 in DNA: TGTGCCAGCAGTCAAGGGCGCTATGGCTACACCTTC. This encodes CASSQGRYGYTF.

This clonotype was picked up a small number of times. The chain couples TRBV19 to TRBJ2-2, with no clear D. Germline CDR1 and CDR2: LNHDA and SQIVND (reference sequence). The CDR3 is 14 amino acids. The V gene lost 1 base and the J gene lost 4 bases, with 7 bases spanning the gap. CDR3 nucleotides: TGTGCCAGTAGTATAGGCTCGGGCACCGGGGAGCTGTTTTTT. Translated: CASSIGSGTGELFF. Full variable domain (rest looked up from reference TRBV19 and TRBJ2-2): DGGITQSPKYLFRKEGQNVTLSCEQNLNHDAMYWYRQDPGQGLRLIYYSQIVNDFQKGDIAEGYSVSREKKESFPLTVTSAQKNPTAFYLCASSIGSGTGELFFGEGSRLTVL.

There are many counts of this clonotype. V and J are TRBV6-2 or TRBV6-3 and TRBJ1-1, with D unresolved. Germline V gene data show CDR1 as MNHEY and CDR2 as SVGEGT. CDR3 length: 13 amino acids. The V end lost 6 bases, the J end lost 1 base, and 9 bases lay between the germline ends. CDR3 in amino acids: CASSQDPNTEAFF. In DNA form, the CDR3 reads TGTGCCAGCAGCCAGGACCCGAACACTGAAGCTTTCTTT.

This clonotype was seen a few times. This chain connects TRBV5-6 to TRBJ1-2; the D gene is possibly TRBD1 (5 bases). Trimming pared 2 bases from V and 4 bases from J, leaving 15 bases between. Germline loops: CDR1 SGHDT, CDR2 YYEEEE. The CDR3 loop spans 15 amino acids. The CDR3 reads CASSFVTTALYGYTF. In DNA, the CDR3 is TGTGCCAGCAGCTTCGTCACGACAGCTCTCTATGGCTACACCTTC.

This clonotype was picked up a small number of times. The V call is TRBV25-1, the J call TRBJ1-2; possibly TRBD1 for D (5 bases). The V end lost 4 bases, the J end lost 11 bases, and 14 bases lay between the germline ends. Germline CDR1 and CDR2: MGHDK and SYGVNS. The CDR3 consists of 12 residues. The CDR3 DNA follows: TGTGCCAGCAGTGGAGCGGGGGTGGGTTACACCTTC. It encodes CASSGAGVGYTF.

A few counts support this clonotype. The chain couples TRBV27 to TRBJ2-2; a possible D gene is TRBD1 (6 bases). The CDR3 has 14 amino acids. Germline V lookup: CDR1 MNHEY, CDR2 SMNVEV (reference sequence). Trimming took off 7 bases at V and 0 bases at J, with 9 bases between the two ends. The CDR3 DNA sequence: TGTGCCAGCACCGACAGGACGAACACCGGGGAGCTGTTTTTT. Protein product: CASTDRTNTGELFF.

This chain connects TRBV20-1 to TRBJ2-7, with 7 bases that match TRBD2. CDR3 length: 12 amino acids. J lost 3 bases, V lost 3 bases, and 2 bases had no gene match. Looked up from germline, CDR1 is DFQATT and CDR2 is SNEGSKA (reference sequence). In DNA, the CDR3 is TGCAGTGCTAGGCCTAGCGGCTACGAGCAGTACTTC. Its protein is CSARPSGYEQYF.

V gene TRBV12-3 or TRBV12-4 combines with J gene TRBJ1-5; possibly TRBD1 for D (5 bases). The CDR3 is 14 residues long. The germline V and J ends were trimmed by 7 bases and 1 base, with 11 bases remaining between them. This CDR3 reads CASNLGDSNQPQHF. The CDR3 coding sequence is TGTGCCAGCAACCTGGGGGACAGCAATCAGCCCCAGCATTTT.

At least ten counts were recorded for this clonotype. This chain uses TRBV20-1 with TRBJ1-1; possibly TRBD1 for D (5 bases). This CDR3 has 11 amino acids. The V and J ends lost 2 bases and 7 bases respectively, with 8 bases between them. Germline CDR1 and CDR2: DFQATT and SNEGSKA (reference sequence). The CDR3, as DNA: TGCAGTGCTAGATTAACAGGTGAAGCTTTCTTT. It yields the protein CSARLTGEAFF.